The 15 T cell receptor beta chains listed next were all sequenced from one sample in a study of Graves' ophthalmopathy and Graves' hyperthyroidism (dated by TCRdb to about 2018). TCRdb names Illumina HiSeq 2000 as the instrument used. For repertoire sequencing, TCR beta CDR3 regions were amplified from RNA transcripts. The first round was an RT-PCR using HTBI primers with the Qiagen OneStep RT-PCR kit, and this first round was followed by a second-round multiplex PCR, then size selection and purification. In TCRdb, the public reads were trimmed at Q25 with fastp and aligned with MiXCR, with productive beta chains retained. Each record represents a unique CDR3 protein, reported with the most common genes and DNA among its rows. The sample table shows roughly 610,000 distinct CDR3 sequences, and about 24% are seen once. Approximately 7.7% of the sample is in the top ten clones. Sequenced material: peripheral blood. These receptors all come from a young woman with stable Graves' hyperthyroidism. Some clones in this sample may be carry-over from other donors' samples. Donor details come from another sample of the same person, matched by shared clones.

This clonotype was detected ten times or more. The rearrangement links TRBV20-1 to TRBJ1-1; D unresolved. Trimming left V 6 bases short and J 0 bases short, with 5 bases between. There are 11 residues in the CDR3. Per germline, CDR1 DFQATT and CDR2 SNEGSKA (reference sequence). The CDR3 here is CSAPVNTEAFF. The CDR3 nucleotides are TGCAGTGCGCCAGTGAACACTGAAGCTTTCTTT.

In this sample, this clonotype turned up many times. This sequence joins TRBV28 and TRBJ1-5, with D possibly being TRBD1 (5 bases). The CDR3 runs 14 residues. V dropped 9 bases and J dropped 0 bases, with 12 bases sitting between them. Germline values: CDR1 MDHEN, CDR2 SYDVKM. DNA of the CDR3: TGTGCCAGTCGAGGGGTATATAGCAATCAGCCCCAGCATTTT. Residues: CASRGVYSNQPQHF.

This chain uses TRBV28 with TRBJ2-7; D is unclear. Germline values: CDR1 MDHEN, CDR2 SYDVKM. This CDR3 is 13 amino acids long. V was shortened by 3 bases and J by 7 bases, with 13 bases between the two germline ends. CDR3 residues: CASSLAVVGEQYF. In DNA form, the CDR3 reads TGTGCCAGCAGTTTGGCAGTAGTAGGAGAGCAGTACTTC.

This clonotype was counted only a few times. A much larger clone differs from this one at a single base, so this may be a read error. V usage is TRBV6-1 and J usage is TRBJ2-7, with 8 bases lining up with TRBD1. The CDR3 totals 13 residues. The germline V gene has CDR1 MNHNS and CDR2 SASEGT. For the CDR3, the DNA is TGTGTCAGCATCCGGACAGGGACCTACGAGCAGTACTTC. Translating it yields CVSIRTGTYEQYF.

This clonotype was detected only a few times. CDR3: CASSYLRDRVEAPLHF. CDR3 DNA: TGTGCCAGCAGTTACCTCCGGGACAGGGTAGAAGCTCCCCTCCACTTT. The gene calls are TRBV6-5 and TRBJ1-6; 9 bases match TRBD1. This CDR3 is 16 amino acids long. Germline-derived CDR1 and CDR2 are MNHEY and SVGAGI. Trimming removed 2 bases from V and 13 bases from J; junction bases left unmatched: 12.

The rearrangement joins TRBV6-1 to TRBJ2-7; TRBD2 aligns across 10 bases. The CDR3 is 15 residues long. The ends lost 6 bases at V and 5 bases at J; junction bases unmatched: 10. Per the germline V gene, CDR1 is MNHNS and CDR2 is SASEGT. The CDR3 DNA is TGTGCCAGCAGCGAAACGGGACTAGCGAACCACGAGCAGTACTTC. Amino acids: CASSETGLANHEQYF.

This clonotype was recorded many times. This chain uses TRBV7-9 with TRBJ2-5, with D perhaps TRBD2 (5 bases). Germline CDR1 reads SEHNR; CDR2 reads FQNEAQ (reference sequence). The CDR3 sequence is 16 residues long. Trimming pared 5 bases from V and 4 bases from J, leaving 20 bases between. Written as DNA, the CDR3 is TGTGCCAGCAGCCCGCCGGGGTTCCTCTTCGGAGAGACCCAGTACTTC. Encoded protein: CASSPPGFLFGETQYF.

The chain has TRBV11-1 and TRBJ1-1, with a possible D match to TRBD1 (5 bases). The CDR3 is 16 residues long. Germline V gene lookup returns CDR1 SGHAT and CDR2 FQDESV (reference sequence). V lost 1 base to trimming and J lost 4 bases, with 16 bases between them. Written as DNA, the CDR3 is TGTGCCAGCAGCTTAGTAAGTGGGCAGGGTGGCACTGAAGCTTTCTTT. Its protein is CASSLVSGQGGTEAFF. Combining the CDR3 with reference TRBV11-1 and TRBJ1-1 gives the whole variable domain EAEVAQSPRYKITEKSQAVAFWCDPISGHATLYWYRQILGQGPELLVQFQDESVVDDSQLPKDRFSAERLKGVDSTLKIQPAELGDSAMYLCASSLVSGQGGTEAFFGQGTRLTVV.

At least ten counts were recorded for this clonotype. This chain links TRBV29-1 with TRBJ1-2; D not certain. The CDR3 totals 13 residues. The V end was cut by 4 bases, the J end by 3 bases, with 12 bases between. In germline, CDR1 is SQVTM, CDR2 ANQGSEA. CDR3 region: CSVGVARDYGYTF. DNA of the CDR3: TGCAGCGTTGGAGTGGCCAGAGACTATGGCTACACCTTC.

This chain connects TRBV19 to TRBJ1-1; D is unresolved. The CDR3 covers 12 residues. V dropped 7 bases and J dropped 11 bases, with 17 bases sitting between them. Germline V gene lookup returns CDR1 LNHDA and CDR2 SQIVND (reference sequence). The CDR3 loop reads CASTIGRMGAFF. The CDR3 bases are TGTGCCAGTACCATAGGAAGGATGGGGGCTTTCTTT.

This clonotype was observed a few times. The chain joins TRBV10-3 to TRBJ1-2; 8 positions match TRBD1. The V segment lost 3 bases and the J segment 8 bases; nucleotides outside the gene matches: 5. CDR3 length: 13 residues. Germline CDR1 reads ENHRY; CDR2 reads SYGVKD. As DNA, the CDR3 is TGTGCCATCAGTGAATCAGGGGGCCGCGGCTACACCTTC. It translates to CAISESGGRGYTF.

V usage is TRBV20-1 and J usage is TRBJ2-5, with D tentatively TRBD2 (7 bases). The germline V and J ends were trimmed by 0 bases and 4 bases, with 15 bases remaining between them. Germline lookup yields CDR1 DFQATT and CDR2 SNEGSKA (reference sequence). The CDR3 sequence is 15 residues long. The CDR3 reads CSARDGGGGLETQYF. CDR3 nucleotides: TGCAGTGCTAGAGATGGGGGGGGGGGGCTAGAGACCCAGTACTTC.

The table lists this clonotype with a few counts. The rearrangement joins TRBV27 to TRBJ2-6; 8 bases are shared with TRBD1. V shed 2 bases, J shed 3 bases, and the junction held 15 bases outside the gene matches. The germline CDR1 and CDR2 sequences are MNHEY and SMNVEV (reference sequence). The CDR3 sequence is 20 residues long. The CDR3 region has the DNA TGTGCCAGCAGTTTACGAAATCGGAACAGGGGGAAGTATGGGGCCAACGTCCTGACTTTC. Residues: CASSLRNRNRGKYGANVLTF.

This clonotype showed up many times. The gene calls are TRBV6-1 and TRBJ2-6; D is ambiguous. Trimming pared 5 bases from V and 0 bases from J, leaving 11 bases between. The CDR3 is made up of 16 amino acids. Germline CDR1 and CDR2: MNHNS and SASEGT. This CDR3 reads CASSTPLGSGANVLTF. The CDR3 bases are TGTGCCAGCAGTACCCCTTTGGGCTCTGGGGCCAACGTCCTGACTTTC.

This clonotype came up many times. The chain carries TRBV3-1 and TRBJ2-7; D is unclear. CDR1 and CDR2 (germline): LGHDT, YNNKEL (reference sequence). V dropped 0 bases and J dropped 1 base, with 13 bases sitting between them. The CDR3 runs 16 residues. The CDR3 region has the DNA TGTGCCAGCAGCCAAGATTTCTCCTCCCTATCCTACGAGCAGTACTTC. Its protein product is CASSQDFSSLSYEQYF.